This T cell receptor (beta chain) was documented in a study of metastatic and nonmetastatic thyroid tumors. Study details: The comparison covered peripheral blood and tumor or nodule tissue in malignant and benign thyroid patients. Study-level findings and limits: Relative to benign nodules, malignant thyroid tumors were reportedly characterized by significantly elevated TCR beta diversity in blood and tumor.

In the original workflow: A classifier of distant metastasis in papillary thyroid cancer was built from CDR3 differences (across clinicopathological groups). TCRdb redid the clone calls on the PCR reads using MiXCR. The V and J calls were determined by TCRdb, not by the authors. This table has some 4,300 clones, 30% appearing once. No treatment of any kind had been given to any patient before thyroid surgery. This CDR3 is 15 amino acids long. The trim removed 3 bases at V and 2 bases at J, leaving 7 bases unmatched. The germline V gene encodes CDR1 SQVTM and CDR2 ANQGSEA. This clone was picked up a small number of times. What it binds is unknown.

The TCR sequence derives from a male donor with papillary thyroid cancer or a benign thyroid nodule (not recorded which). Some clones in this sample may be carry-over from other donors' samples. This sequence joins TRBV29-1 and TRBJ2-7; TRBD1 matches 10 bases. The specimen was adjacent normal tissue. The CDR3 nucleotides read TGCAGCGTTGAGGGGGGGGACAGGGGCGCCTACGAGCAGTACTTC. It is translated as CSVEGGDRGAYEQYF.